These 19 T cell receptor beta chains were all obtained from the same sample, sequenced in a study of graft-versus-host responses after intestinal transplantation. Sequencing was performed with immunoSEQ multiplex PCR; in TCRdb, only in-frame clones are kept and a portion is missing. This sample has around 17,000 clones, with around 77% found just once. Intraepithelial and lamina propria lymphocytes were isolated from graft specimens. The starting material was ileum tissue, obtained roughly 490 days after intestinal transplant. The receptors here all came from a human patient who received an intestinal transplant, so some T cells may come from the graft donor.

This chain uses TRBV5-1 with TRBJ2-3; tentatively, D is TRBD1 (5 bases). The ends were cut back, 4 bases at V and 5 bases at J, with 14 bases in the middle. Looked up from germline, CDR1 is SGHRS and CDR2 is YFSETQ. The CDR3 length is 14 residues. The CDR3 nucleotides read TGCGCCAGCAGCCCTAGACAGTTTATAGATACGCAGTATTTT. Amino acid sequence: CASSPRQFIDTQYF.

The chain recombines TRBV9 with TRBJ2-7; no clear D. Germline-derived CDR1 and CDR2 are SGDLS and YYNGEE. The V and J ends lost 4 bases and 3 bases respectively, with 14 bases between them. The CDR3 covers 14 residues. The CDR3 DNA is TGTGCCAGCAGCCCAAATGGAAAGGACTACGAGCAGTACTTC. Its translation: CASSPNGKDYEQYF. The variable domain in full, with the rest retrieved from reference TRBV9 and TRBJ2-7, is DSGVTQTPKHLITATGQRVTLRCSPRSGDLSVYWYQQSLDQGLQFLIQYYNGEERAKGNILERFSAQQFPDLHSELNLSSLELGDSALYFCASSPNGKDYEQYFGPGTRLTVT.

In the case of this clone: This CDR3 fails to terminate in the conserved phenylalanine or tryptophan, so it likely reflects a read error. The DNA is left out, because the CDR3 cannot be placed on it with certainty; the CDR3 is given as TCRdb lists it. This same CDR3 is encoded by further DNA sequences in the sample. The chain couples TRBV7-8 to TRBJ2-7. A total of 12 residues make up the CDR3, ends included. The germline V gene has CDR1 SGHVS and CDR2 FQNEAQ. CDR3 region: CASSLGVGGITT.

The V call is TRBV13, the J call TRBJ2-5; 12 nucleotides agree with TRBD2. Per the germline V gene, CDR1 is PRHDT and CDR2 is FYEKMQ (reference sequence). The trim removed 4 bases at V and 5 bases at J, leaving 5 bases unmatched. The CDR3 extends over 15 amino acids. CDR3 sequence (DNA): TGTGCCAGCAGCTGGCTAGCGGGGGGGACTGAGACCCAGTACTTC. Translating it yields CASSWLAGGTETQYF.

Comments on this clone: The same CDR3 is also encoded by other DNA sequences in this sample. The V and J genes are TRBV9 and TRBJ1-4, with 11 bases identical to TRBD1. The CDR3 is made up of 15 amino acids. Germline CDR1 SGDLS, CDR2 YYNGEE. V lost 3 bases, J lost 7 bases, and 5 bases stayed unmatched. The CDR3 sequence: CASSGVGTGGEKLFF. DNA for the CDR3: TGTGCCAGCAGCGGCGTTGGGACAGGGGGTGAAAAACTGTTTTTT. Using reference TRBV9 and TRBJ1-4 for the parts outside the CDR3, the full variable domain is DSGVTQTPKHLITATGQRVTLRCSPRSGDLSVYWYQQSLDQGLQFLIQYYNGEERAKGNILERFSAQQFPDLHSELNLSSLELGDSALYFCASSGVGTGGEKLFFGSGTQLSVL.

The chain joins TRBV10-1 to TRBJ1-1; 9 nucleotides agree with TRBD1. J lost 3 bases, V lost 4 bases, and 3 bases had no gene match. CDR1 and CDR2 (germline): WNHNN, SYGVQD (reference sequence). The CDR3 consists of 14 residues. The DNA of the CDR3 is TGCGCCAGCAGTGGGGGACAGGGCGACACTGAAGCTTTCTTT. Its translation: CASSGGQGDTEAFF.

A remark on this clone: Other nucleotide sequences in the sample specify the same CDR3. The chain links TRBV5-6 to TRBJ1-5; D gene uncertain. CDR3 length: 13 amino acids. Germline V gives CDR1 SGHDT, CDR2 YYEEEE. V was cut by 0 bases and J by 7 bases, with 8 bases left in between. The CDR3 loop is CASSLGREQPQHF. The CDR3 DNA follows: TGTGCCAGCAGCTTGGGGCGGGAGCAGCCCCAGCATTTT.

The J gene is TRBJ1-4, the V gene TRBV18, with D uncertain. Germline V gene sequence: CDR1 KGHSH, CDR2 LQKENI. This CDR3 has 14 amino acids. V dropped 0 bases and J dropped 5 bases, with 7 bases sitting between them. Here the CDR3 reads CASSPPTGNEKLFF. The DNA for the CDR3 is TGTGCCAGCTCACCACCGACCGGAAATGAAAAACTGTTTTTT. Filled out from reference TRBV18 and TRBJ1-4, the complete variable domain reads NAGVMQNPRHLVRRRGQEARLRCSPMKGHSHVYWYRQLPEEGLKFMVYLQKENIIDESGMPKERFSAEFPKEGPSILRIQQVVRGDSAAYFCASSPPTGNEKLFFGSGTQLSVL.

The chain is built from TRBV4-1 and TRBJ1-2, with D tentatively TRBD1 (6 bases). V was pared by 0 bases and J by 7 bases, with 21 bases between. The CDR3 runs 17 residues. From germline, CDR1 is MGHRA and CDR2 YSYEKL. Here the CDR3 reads CASSQDLSPQGKGGYTF. The CDR3 DNA follows: TGCGCCAGCAGCCAAGATCTATCGCCTCAGGGGAAAGGTGGCTACACCTTC.

The rearrangement links TRBV13 to TRBJ2-5, with 9 bases fitting TRBD1. The J call is doubtful: the DNA matches TRBJ2-7 better. The CDR3 spans 14 residues. Germline V gene lookup returns CDR1 PRHDT and CDR2 FYEKMQ (reference sequence). CDR3 protein: CASSAQGASYEQYF. As DNA, the CDR3 is TGTGCCAGCAGCGCACAGGGGGCCTCCTACGAGCAGTACTTC.

Relative to its sample, this clone is large (0.1 to 1%). This chain joins TRBV19 and TRBJ2-1; D gene uncertain. Per germline, CDR1 LNHDA and CDR2 SQIVND (reference sequence). V lost 4 bases, J lost 2 bases, and 3 bases lay in between. The CDR3 runs 12 residues. The CDR3 sequence: CASSSAYNEQFF. CDR3 nucleotide sequence: TGTGCCAGTAGTAGCGCCTACAATGAGCAGTTCTTC.

This chain uses TRBV7-6 with TRBJ2-5; 11 bases agree with TRBD2. The CDR3 has 13 residues. Germline assignment: CDR1 SGHVS and CDR2 FNYEAQ. The V gene end was trimmed by 5 bases and the J gene end by 13 bases; junction bases not matched to a gene: 9. The CDR3 DNA follows: TGTGCCAGCAGCACACCACTAGCGGGAGATTGGTACTTC. Encoded protein: CASSTPLAGDWYF.

This clone was detected a few times. The V gene is TRBV10-3, the J gene TRBJ1-3, with no clear D. Germline CDR1 is ENHRY and CDR2 is SYGVKD. The CDR3 covers 12 residues. The V end was cut by 10 bases, the J end by 4 bases, with 11 bases between. The DNA for the CDR3 is TGTGCCACGAGGGTGGTGGGAAACACCATATATTTT. Protein: CATRVVGNTIYF.

The chain carries TRBV18 and TRBJ1-2, with 8 positions matching TRBD1. CDR3 size: 15 residues. J gave up 5 bases and V 2 bases, and 7 bases lay outside the gene matches. CDR1 is KGHSH, CDR2 LQKENI, per germline. The CDR3: CASSPTGQDSYGYTF. The CDR3, as DNA: TGTGCCAGCTCACCAACGGGACAGGACTCATATGGCTACACCTTC.

The V gene is TRBV6-6, the J gene TRBJ2-3; D remains unclear. The V and J ends lost 6 bases and 4 bases respectively, with 14 bases between them. Looked up from germline, CDR1 is MNHNY and CDR2 is SVGAGI (reference sequence). The CDR3 extends over 14 amino acids. The CDR3 spells CASRVRTGPDTQYF. CDR3 DNA: TGTGCCAGCAGAGTACGGACGGGCCCAGATACGCAGTATTTT.

This rearrangement joins TRBV18 to TRBJ2-1; D is perhaps TRBD1 (6 bases). The CDR3 covers 15 residues. V was cut by 1 base and J by 7 bases, with 14 bases left in between. CDR1 KGHSH and CDR2 LQKENI come from the germline V gene. CDR3 DNA sequence: TGTGCCAGCTCACCACGTTCCGTCAGGGGAAATGAGCAGTTCTTC. Translation gives CASSPRSVRGNEQFF.

This clone was counted once. The J gene is TRBJ2-2, the V gene TRBV4-1; D remains unclear. Germline loops: CDR1 MGHRA, CDR2 YSYEKL. Trimming removed 4 bases at V and 0 bases at J, with 3 bases between. The CDR3 is 13 residues long. This chain's CDR3 is CASSLANTGELFF. Here the CDR3 DNA reads TGCGCCAGCAGCCTAGCGAACACCGGGGAGCTGTTTTTT.

The J gene is TRBJ2-5, the V gene TRBV21-1; the listed D gene, TRBD1, was not tested against the DNA. TRBV21-1 represents a pseudogene. The length of the CDR3 is 14 residues. The CDR3 reads CASSKDRGKETQYF. The CDR3 DNA reads as TGTGCCAGCAGCAAGGACAGGGGGAAAGAGACCCAGTACTTC.

CDR3 DNA: TGTGCCAGCAGTGAATGGGTCTACTACAATGAGCAGTTCTTC. This codes for CASSEWVYYNEQFF. The chain carries TRBV6-1 and TRBJ2-1; D uncertain. Trimming stripped 2 bases from V and 3 bases from J, with 8 bases between. This CDR3 is built from 14 residues. Germline V gene sequence: CDR1 MNHNS, CDR2 SASEGT.